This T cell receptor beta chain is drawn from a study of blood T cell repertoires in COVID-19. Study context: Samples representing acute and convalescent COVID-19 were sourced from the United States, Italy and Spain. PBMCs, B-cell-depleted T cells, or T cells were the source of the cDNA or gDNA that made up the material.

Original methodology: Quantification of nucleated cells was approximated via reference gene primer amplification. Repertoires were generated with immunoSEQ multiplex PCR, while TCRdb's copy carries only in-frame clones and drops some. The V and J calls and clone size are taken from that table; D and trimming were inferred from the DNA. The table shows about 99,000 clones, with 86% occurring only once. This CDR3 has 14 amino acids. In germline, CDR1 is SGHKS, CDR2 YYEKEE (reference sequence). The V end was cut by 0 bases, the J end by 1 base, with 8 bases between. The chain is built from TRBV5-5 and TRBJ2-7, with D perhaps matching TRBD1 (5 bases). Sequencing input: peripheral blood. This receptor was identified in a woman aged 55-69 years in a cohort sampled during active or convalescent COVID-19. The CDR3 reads CASSLVPGSYEQYF. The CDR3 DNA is TGTGCCAGCAGCTTGGTCCCAGGGTCCTACGAGCAGTACTTC.